The source of this T cell receptor beta chain is a study of beta chain features in type 1 diabetes. With regard to this clone: Its matching antigen is unknown.

Trimming took off 4 bases at V and 0 bases at J, with 12 bases between the two ends. Germline values: CDR1 SQVTM, CDR2 ANQGSEA. CDR3 length equals 14 residues. General study results and limits: Insertion counts at VDJ junctions were lower in type 1 diabetes patients, who also showed more deletions there. Patients and controls would be equally affected if PCR favored shorter templates. HLA effects on TCRB rearrangement stayed unresolved here.

Expressed TCRB transcripts got sequenced, as all isolated RNA was reverse transcribed. The data were produced by immunoSEQ multiplex PCR, yet TCRdb's version contains in-frame clones alone and is incomplete. The repertoire holds tens of thousands of clones, with about three fifths as singletons. This TCR was recovered from a woman aged 18-29 years in good health. The chain joins TRBV29-1 to TRBJ1-1; possible D gene TRBD1, 5 bases. Input material: Tregs from blood. The CDR3 reads CSVGGGDMNTEAFF. The CDR3 DNA reads as TGCAGCGTTGGTGGAGGGGATATGAACACTGAAGCTTTCTTT.